This T cell receptor (beta chain) was found in a study of cytomegalovirus exposure and HLA in healthy donors. Study-wide findings and caveats: In a later analysis, most CMV-associated TCR beta chains appeared HLA-restricted.

It was with 60 Vbeta and 13 Jbeta primers that the PCR ran. Repertoires were generated with immunoSEQ multiplex PCR, while TCRdb's copy carries only in-frame clones and drops some. The sample contains more than 150,000 clones, roughly 77% of which appear only once. CDR1 is GTSNPN, CDR2 SVGIG, per germline (reference sequence). The V and J ends lost 0 bases and 8 bases, in that order; junction bases with no gene match: 4. This CDR3 is built from 13 residues. Concerning this clone itself: Its antigen is not identified.

What was sequenced was PBMCs. This clonotype was sampled from a woman aged 25-40 years in good health and CMV-seropositive. The chain is built from TRBV30 and TRBJ1-2; 9 nucleotides align to TRBD1. CDR3 bases: TGTGCCTGGAGTGTACAGGGGGCAATGGGCTACACCTTC. It yields the protein CAWSVQGAMGYTF.